This TCR beta chain was captured by sequencing in a study of read filtering for tumor transcriptome and immune sequencing. Background on the study: Among patients, under 20 were male and 14 female, aged roughly 45 to 85 (mean approximately 60). RNA-seq yielded only roughly 75 to 1,300 TCR reads, IR-seq about 3.5 to 10.27 million.

General observations from the study: Approximately 82% of IR-seq clonotypes had a single read, yet these held approximately 3.7% of reads. Dropping single-read clonotypes raised IR-seq and RNA-seq shared-clonotype correlation.

For this clonotype: Its target is not known. One end of the junction varies from germline; a read error may be responsible.

This library used roughly 370 ng RNA and molecular barcoded adaptors spanning alpha/delta and beta/gamma chains. TCRdb ran MiXCR on the reads and lists one entry per CDR3 protein. The data show about 58,000 distinct CDR3 sequences, 10% to 15% seen once. This CDR3 is 13 amino acids long. Germline loops: CDR1 SGHTA, CDR2 FQGTGA. Sequencing was carried out using a population of CD138-negative cells sorted from bone marrow. The sequence was collected from a donor aged 40 or older with multiple myeloma. V usage is TRBV7-3 and J usage is TRBJ1-1, with D hard to call. The CDR3 DNA follows: TGTGCCAGCAGCTTAAGTGCGAACACTGAAGCCTTCTTT. Its protein product is CASSLSANTEAFF.